This T cell receptor (beta chain) was recovered during a study of cytomegalovirus exposure and HLA in healthy donors (dated by TCRdb to 2016 to 2017). Concerning the study at large: In an earlier analysis of several hundred of the donors, 276 Gb of sequence data and 90 million to 120 million unique TCR beta sequences from about 190 million T cells were reported. The number of donors typed differed by locus, with roughly 629-640 for A, B, C, DRB1 and DQB1, 522 for DQA1, under 610 for DPA1, and some 450 for DPB1. The study aimed to test whether cataloging public T cell receptors could reveal signatures of past pathogen exposure. An earlier analysis of 587 of the donors used high-throughput TCR beta sequencing to judge whether each TCR beta V gene segment behaved as functional or pseudogenic. Rather than using new phenotypic data, the later analysis identified candidate immune exposures from TCR beta sequences and from how often those sequences occurred across donors. An early release covering roughly 640 HLA-typed donors comprised approximately 300 gigabases of sequencing data and roughly 85 million unique TCR sequences. Several DR-DQ haplotypes were handled as single units for association and clustering because linkage in the cohort was strong. Among 300 to 500 genotyped donors of the cohort, an average of around 250,000 unique TCR beta nucleotide sequences was sequenced per donor, of which roughly 17% were non-productive. The study profiled the T cell repertoires of about 720 subjects by immunosequencing and related them to cytomegalovirus serostatus. Genome-wide SNP genotypes for about three fifths of the roughly 670 donors were used in a later genetic analysis, which treated that subset as a discovery cohort. Both class I and class II loci were covered by HLA typing, at four-digit resolution. Every repertoire in the discovery cohort had been generated on one and the same sequencing platform. Donor age, sex, ethnicity and CMV serostatus were compiled together with the repertoire data. Among the roughly 390 genotyped donors, approximately 81% belonged to the genetic ancestry cluster associated with self-reported Caucasian donors. In a later analysis, previously published TCR beta repertoires from roughly 710 donors were re-analyzed and high-resolution HLA genotyping was added so that TCR occurrence patterns could be studied. A separate validation cohort of 90 to 150 different subjects was used in addition to the roughly 700-subject first cohort. The study combined high-throughput TCR immunosequencing, statistical association of individual TCRs with disease status, and machine learning to predict cytomegalovirus infection status. The study at large found these results: A later analysis found that TCR association rates varied across HLA loci, with DRB1 alleles showing the most associated TCRs and HLA-C alleles the fewest. Most TCR sequences were seen in very few donors, while some public TCRs were found in many individuals. A cluster of highly shared sequence variants was judged likely to represent a technical artifact of the sequencing pipeline. Most CMV-associated TCR beta chains appeared to be HLA-restricted in a later analysis, and the HLA associations seemed to be driven largely by CMV exposure. In a later analysis, 15,000 to 20,000 TCR beta sequences were associated with specific HLA alleles at a false discovery rate of 0.05. A further reported finding was that TCR beta sequences accurately predicted the HLA-A and HLA-B alleles for most subjects in the first cohort. A later genetic analysis associated a missense DCLRE1C variant with V-gene and J-gene trimming of TCR beta chains, and an independent cohort replicated the association. The presence/absence analyses assumed that sequencing depth was roughly uniform across donors, and that assumption may not be true. A few of the identified cytomegalovirus-associated TCR beta chains were confirmed in vitro to be specific for cytomegalovirus antigens. Compared with the roughly 700-donor mean, donors in an Asian-associated ancestry cluster had fewer N-insertions in productive TCRs, according to a later genetic analysis. The cohort was sequenced for TCR beta chains only, and without alpha or paired-chain data the features that could be detected were limited. In an earlier analysis of 587 of the donors, most TCR beta V segments appeared in productive rearrangements about 87% or about 30% of the time, broadly matching IMGT annotations. The classifier was reported to diagnose cytomegalovirus status with high specificity and sensitivity in both the original and validation cohorts. The study gave a list of roughly 150 TCR beta chains associated with cytomegalovirus. Assigning TCR associations to individual alleles was difficult when HLA alleles, especially DR and DQ, strongly co-occurred. For the cohort, immune exposure information was limited to CMV serostatus. In a later analysis, HLA-associated TCR beta chains were found to be more clonally expanded and to have lower generation probabilities than equally common non-associated chains. The authors suggested that the approach could potentially be generalized to other disease states and immunological phenotypes. According to a later analysis, parvovirus B19, influenza, CMV and Epstein-Barr virus appeared linked to several top co-occurrence clusters. Because some donors lacked HLA typing at each locus, the association tests relied only on the typed subset. Roughly 15 rarely observed V segments, including chromosome 9 orphons, were excluded from the earlier analysis of almost 600 of the donors because counts were too low. Linkage disequilibrium might explain the correlated functional status among segregating V segments, but an unknown experimental factor could not be ruled out.

Worth noting for this clone: What antigen it recognizes has not been identified. No per-base quality is available; no much larger clone lies one base away.

In total, 630 or so healthy bone marrow donors made up the cohort. All cohort members were sampled while nominally healthy, although unrecorded immune exposures were likely present. The donor was CMV seronegative and was included in the group of approximately 350 seronegative cohort members. A peripheral blood sample was provided by each donor, and peripheral blood mononuclear cells were used for TCR beta sequencing. Genomic DNA extraction from the blood cell samples was performed with the Qiagen DNeasy Blood Extraction Kit. Library generation was performed with the immunoSEQ multiplex PCR assay. For the multiplex PCR, a mixture combining 60 forward primers for TCR Vbeta segments and 13 reverse primers for TCR Jbeta segments was used. Amplification of the CDR3 region of rearranged TCR beta genes was performed with a multiplex PCR assay on genomic DNA. The Illumina HiSeq System was used to sequence the amplified TCR beta libraries as 87-base-pair reads. Turning to the authors' computational methods: In a later analysis, 70 million to 95 million unique TCR beta chains were counted across the approximately 640 repertoires, and approximately 11 million of these chains were shared by at least two donors. A nearest-neighbor algorithm error-corrected the raw reads and collapsed the reads into unique sequences, merging closely related sequences to remove PCR and sequencing errors. V, D and J gene segments were assigned by aligning CDR3 sequences to IMGT reference sequences. For a sequence to be retained, a match of at least six nucleotides was required to both a V gene segment and a J gene segment. Rearrangements were called productive when the CDR3 lacked stop codons and stayed in frame with V and J; all others were non-productive. Following IMGT convention, CDR3 was defined as the stretch from the second conserved V-encoded cysteine up to the conserved J-encoded phenylalanine. Sequences without an unambiguous match to a single V gene segment were excluded from the earlier analysis of 450 to 650 of the donors. In an earlier analysis of a few hundred of the donors, a V segment was called functional when productive rearrangements were above 56.7%, and segregating when the standard deviation between donors exceeded 5%. A statistical classification framework was built to diagnose cytomegalovirus status from the catalog of TCR beta chain sequences. V and J gene assignment, in a later analysis, came from comparing TCR nucleotide sequences with IMGT/GENE-DB human TR gene sequences. In a later analysis, CDR3 sequences and most-parsimonious VDJ recombination scenarios were assigned using the TCRdist pipeline. In a later analysis, every TCR beta chain was defined by the combination of its CDR3 amino acid sequence and its V-gene family, and reads without a unique V-gene family were dropped. In a later analysis, around 600 highly shared, low-generation-probability nucleotide sequences were removed to address suspected cross-contamination and a sequencing artifact. A later analysis calculated a clonal expansion index for each public chain from normalized within-repertoire ranks of inferred template counts. Generation probabilities in a later analysis came from a VDJ recombination model fitted to out-of-frame rearrangements, and those results were checked against IGoR. In a later analysis, hypergeometric tests were used to score TCR-TCR, TCR-HLA and TCR-CMV co-occurrence, with a repertoire-size bias correction applied to TCR pairs. To estimate false discovery rates, a later analysis permuted the HLA or CMV assignments 20 times. In a later analysis, co-occurring TCRs were grouped with DBSCAN, and TCRdist sequence similarity was added when clustering was performed within HLA-allele-positive subsets. Co-occurrence clustering excluded repertoires with fewer than 30,000 or more than 120,000 public chains, plus five with anomalous nucleotide sharing. Drawn from immuneACCESS, this table holds only the in-frame rearrangements with V and J called that TCRdb kept. Clones are partly lost; checked studies trace under half to an unresolved V gene and leave the rest unexplained. For V, J and clone size, that table is used; D and trimming come from the DNA. The sample yields some 98,000 clones; roughly 76% were counted once. Of the sample, about 2% falls within the top ten clones.

The sequence came from a man in his forties in good health and CMV-seronegative. The specimen sequenced was PBMCs.

The CDR3 protein: CASSPGLVGSPLHF. The nucleotide sequence is TGTGCCAGCAGCCCGGGACTCGTAGGTTCACCCCTCCACTTT. This receptor chain uses TRBV6-1 and TRBJ1-6, and the D gene may be TRBD1, 5 bases matching. V is clipped by 6 bases and J by 9 bases, and the sequence between their germline boundaries is 15 bases long. The CDR3 starts with the cysteine, ends with the phenylalanine, and has 14 residues. Solely the CDR3 DNA is kept, with 42 bases framed from the first base. The CDR1 and CDR2 encoded by the germline V gene are MNHNS and SASEGT.